These 26 T cell receptor beta chains were sequenced from one sample in a study of control samples from healthy donors and cancer patients. The repertoire was sequenced with immunoSEQ multiplex PCR; TCRdb's copy has only in-frame clones and lacks some. Counted here are about 44,000 clones, about 89% occurring once; the ten biggest clones make up about 9.4%. Sequenced input: PBMCs. The receptors here all came from a woman aged 60-70 years with lung cancer.

The chain employs TRBV5-4 and TRBJ2-5, with D perhaps TRBD2 (6 bases). The CDR3 contains 12 residues. V shed 1 base and J shed 9 bases, with 10 bases lying between them. Germline CDR1 and CDR2: SGHNT and YYREEE (reference sequence). The CDR3 nucleotides are TGTGCCAGCAGCTTGAGAGGGGAGGCCCAGTACTTC. This codes for CASSLRGEAQYF.

The chain links TRBV30 to TRBJ2-1; D is perhaps TRBD1 (6 bases). V was shortened by 0 bases and J by 2 bases, with 11 bases between the two germline ends. The CDR3 has 15 amino acids. Germline-derived CDR1 and CDR2 are GTSNPN and SVGIG (reference sequence). CDR3 amino acids: CAWSVGGSAYNEQFF. The CDR3 DNA is TGTGCCTGGAGTGTAGGGGGTAGCGCCTACAATGAGCAGTTCTTC.

The chain links TRBV2 to TRBJ1-2, with TRBD1 identical over 8 bases. The CDR3 has 11 amino acids. Germline-derived CDR1 and CDR2 are SNHLY and FYNNEI. Losses at the gene ends were 6 bases for V and 7 bases for J; bases not matched to a gene: 1. The CDR3 spells CASRQGGGYTF. The CDR3 DNA follows: TGTGCCAGCAGACAGGGGGGTGGCTACACCTTC.

CDR3 loop: CASSPGLNTEAFF. The CDR3 bases are TGTGCCAGCAGTCCCGGTTTGAACACTGAAGCTTTCTTT. V usage is TRBV6-5 and J usage is TRBJ1-1; D gene ambiguous. Germline V gives CDR1 MNHEY, CDR2 SVGAGI. The ends were cut back, 5 bases at V and 0 bases at J, with 7 bases in the middle. CDR3 length equals 13 residues.

This rearrangement joins TRBV28 to TRBJ1-3; TRBD1 might be the D (6 bases). This CDR3 contains 14 residues. CDR1 is MDHEN, CDR2 SYDVKM, per germline. The V gene lost 8 bases and the J gene lost 2 bases, with 13 bases spanning the gap. The CDR3 sequence: CASVVQGPGNTIYF. The CDR3 DNA sequence: TGTGCCAGCGTAGTACAGGGTCCTGGAAACACCATATATTTT.

The V and J genes are TRBV7-6 and TRBJ1-1; TRBD1 might be the D (5 bases). Trimming pared 4 bases from V and 3 bases from J, leaving 18 bases between. This CDR3 has 16 amino acids. From germline, CDR1 is SGHVS and CDR2 FNYEAQ. Here the CDR3 reads CASSSLGPAGDTEAFF. The CDR3 DNA follows: TGTGCCAGCAGCTCCCTAGGCCCGGCGGGGGACACTGAAGCTTTCTTT.

The chain combines TRBV11-2 with TRBJ2-5; possible D gene TRBD2, 5 bases. Germline lookup yields CDR1 SGHAT and CDR2 FQNNGV. V lost 0 bases, J lost 4 bases, and 9 bases lay in between. CDR3 length: 14 amino acids. The CDR3 nucleotides read TGTGCCAGCAGCTTAGATGAGGGTTTAGAGACCCAGTACTTC. The encoded protein is CASSLDEGLETQYF.

This sequence joins TRBV11-3 and TRBJ2-1; D uncertain. Germline CDR1 and CDR2: SGHNT and YENEEA. The CDR3 has 16 residues. The V and J ends lost 5 bases and 8 bases respectively, with 22 bases between them. CDR3 bases: TGTGCCAGCAGCCCTAGGACGCGCGGTAGGACGGATGAGCAGTTCTTC. Its translation: CASSPRTRGRTDEQFF.

This clone was detected only a few times. This chain connects TRBV7-6 to TRBJ1-3; D is unresolved. In germline, CDR1 is SGHVS, CDR2 FNYEAQ. Trimming took off 5 bases at V and 4 bases at J, with 12 bases between the two ends. The CDR3 contains 14 residues. This CDR3 reads CASSPGLAGNTIYF. The CDR3 nucleotides are TGTGCCAGCAGCCCCGGACTCGCGGGAAACACCATATATTTT.

This chain connects TRBV20-1 to TRBJ1-2; 7 positions match TRBD1. There are 11 residues in the CDR3. CDR1 and CDR2 (germline): DFQATT, SNEGSKA (reference sequence). V shed 5 bases and J 7 bases; nucleotides not matched to a gene: 4. The DNA for the CDR3 is TGCAGTGCTGACAGGGAGGGTGGCTACACCTTC. It specifies CSADREGGYTF.

This rearrangement joins TRBV6-5 to TRBJ2-1; 10 nucleotides align to TRBD2. The CDR3 spans 15 residues. V trimming: 7 bases; J trimming: 8 bases; junction bases outside the gene matches: 11. The germline V gene has CDR1 MNHEY and CDR2 SVGAGI. As DNA, the CDR3 is TGTGCCAGCACCAAGCGGGAGGGCCTCTGGGATGAGCAGTTCTTC. Translated: CASTKREGLWDEQFF.

The DNA of the CDR3 is TGTGCCAGCAGCGGATCTAGCCTTCGGGAGCAGTTCTTC. Its translation is CASSGSSLREQFF. The chain employs TRBV9 and TRBJ2-1; maybe TRBD2 (5 bases). The germline gives CDR1 SGDLS, CDR2 YYNGEE. Trimming removed 3 bases at V and 10 bases at J, with 14 bases between. The CDR3 is made up of 13 amino acids.

The chain employs TRBV12-3 or TRBV12-4 and TRBJ1-3; no clear D. This CDR3 is 10 amino acids long. Trimming removed 7 bases from V and 8 bases from J, with 6 bases in between. The CDR3: CASKEYTIYF. The CDR3 nucleotides read TGTGCCAGCAAGGAGTACACCATATATTTT.

The CDR3, as DNA: TGTGCCAGCAGCCAAGAAGGCAGGGGACAGGTGGAAGGCTACACCTTC. Protein product: CASSQEGRGQVEGYTF. The rearrangement joins TRBV14 to TRBJ1-2, with 8 bases aligning to TRBD1. Germline CDR1 reads SGHDN; CDR2 reads FVKESK. V was pared by 0 bases and J by 8 bases, with 11 bases of the junction left unmatched. This CDR3 spans 16 amino acids.

The chain carries TRBV5-4 and TRBJ2-2, with TRBD1 matching 8 bases. CDR3 length: 16 residues. CDR1 and CDR2 (germline): SGHNT, YYREEE (reference sequence). J gave up 5 bases and V 4 bases, and 10 bases lay outside the gene matches. As DNA, the CDR3 is TGTGCCAGCAGCCAAAGGACAGGGTTGCGGACCGGGGAGCTGTTTTTT. It specifies CASSQRTGLRTGELFF.

The genes are TRBV13 and TRBJ2-5; no reliable D call. CDR3 length equals 14 residues. Per the germline V gene, CDR1 is PRHDT and CDR2 is FYEKMQ (reference sequence). The V end lost 2 bases, the J end lost 2 bases, and 9 bases lay between the germline ends. CDR3 residues: CASSLRSRQETQYF. The CDR3, as DNA: TGTGCCAGCAGCTTAAGGTCGCGGCAAGAGACCCAGTACTTC.

The chain is built from TRBV29-1 and TRBJ1-2, with TRBD1 matching over 9 bases. Trimming took 4 bases from V and 6 from J; bases not matched to a gene: 6. CDR1 is SQVTM, CDR2 ANQGSEA, per germline. The CDR3 runs 13 residues. Here the CDR3 reads CSVGQGGVHGYTF. CDR3 coding DNA: TGCAGCGTTGGACAGGGGGGGGTTCATGGCTACACCTTC.

This clone came up once. DNA of the CDR3: TGTGCCAGCAGCCAACAGGGTTCGGGGGGCTACACCTTC. It is translated as CASSQQGSGGYTF. The chain has TRBV6-5 and TRBJ1-2; D may be TRBD1 (6 bases). This CDR3 comprises 13 residues. Trimming cost V 6 bases and J 8 bases, with 16 bases left between them. The germline gives CDR1 MNHEY, CDR2 SVGAGI.

The chain recombines TRBV9 with TRBJ2-7; no reliable D call. This CDR3 is built from 15 residues. CDR1 and CDR2 (germline): SGDLS, YYNGEE. V was trimmed by 4 bases and J by 5 bases, leaving 19 bases between them. Here the CDR3 DNA reads TGTGCCAGCAGCCTTGAGACGGGTCCTGTGGACGAGCAGTACTTC. It translates to CASSLETGPVDEQYF.

The J gene is TRBJ2-1, the V gene TRBV5-1; D possibly matches TRBD1 or TRBD2 (5 bases each). The V and J ends lost 0 bases and 4 bases respectively, with 20 bases between them. Germline V gives CDR1 SGHRS, CDR2 YFSETQ. The CDR3 is 18 residues long. CDR3: CASSLAPRDAKVYNEQFF. In DNA form, the CDR3 reads TGCGCCAGCAGCTTGGCCCCGAGGGACGCTAAAGTTTACAATGAGCAGTTCTTC.

The gene calls are TRBV6-1 and TRBJ2-1; 9 nucleotides agree with TRBD1. CDR3 size: 12 residues. Trimming cost V 8 bases and J 8 bases; bases outside gene matches: 4. Germline values: CDR1 MNHNS, CDR2 SASEGT. The CDR3 DNA follows: TGTGCCAGCCGGGACAGGGTTTATGAGCAGTTCTTC. This sequence encodes CASRDRVYEQFF.

V usage is TRBV7-9 and J usage is TRBJ2-7; D is undetermined. This CDR3 has 12 residues. From germline, CDR1 is SEHNR and CDR2 FQNEAQ (reference sequence). V lost 4 bases and J lost 0, with 4 bases in between. CDR3 bases: TGTGCCAGCAGCTCATACTCCTACGAGCAGTACTTC. Translation: CASSSYSYEQYF.

The genes are TRBV12-3 or TRBV12-4 and TRBJ2-3; D unclear. The V and J ends lost 6 bases and 2 bases respectively, with 3 bases between them. This CDR3 is built from 11 residues. Here the CDR3 reads CASSYTDTQYF. In nucleotides, the CDR3 is TGTGCCAGCAGCTACACAGATACGCAGTATTTT.

The chain has TRBV5-1 and TRBJ1-1; possibly TRBD1 for D (6 bases). The CDR3 spans 14 residues. Trimming took off 4 bases at V and 2 bases at J, with 12 bases between the two ends. Germline V gene data show CDR1 as SGHRS and CDR2 as YFSETQ. For the CDR3, the DNA is TGCGCCAGCAGCCACTTGACAGGAAACACTGAAGCTTTCTTT. This codes for CASSHLTGNTEAFF. The whole variable domain, filled in from reference TRBV5-1 and TRBJ1-1, reads KAGVTQTPRYLIKTRGQQVTLSCSPISGHRSVSWYQQTPGQGLQFLFEYFSETQRNKGNFPGRFSGRQFSNSRSEMNVSTLELGDSALYLCASSHLTGNTEAFFGQGTRLTVV.

CDR3 nucleotides: TGTGCCAGCAGCTTGAGGTGGCACCAATCCTACAATGAGCAGTTCTTC. Translation: CASSLRWHQSYNEQFF. The chain has TRBV5-6 and TRBJ2-1; D gene uncertain. The CDR3 runs to 16 residues. Per the germline V gene, CDR1 is SGHDT and CDR2 is YYEEEE. Deletions cut 1 base from V and 1 base from J, with 12 bases between.

V gene TRBV5-1 combines with J gene TRBJ2-7; tentative D call: TRBD1 (5 bases). The ends were cut back, 2 bases at V and 6 bases at J, with 15 bases in the middle. The CDR3 runs to 14 residues. CDR1 and CDR2 from the germline V gene are SGHRS and YFSETQ. This CDR3 is CASSLYQGKTEQYF. Here the CDR3 DNA reads TGCGCCAGCAGCTTATACCAGGGCAAAACCGAGCAGTACTTC.